This T cell receptor (beta chain) appears in the sequencing data of a study of OX40 agonist ivuxolimab in advanced cancers. Turning to the study itself: Across the patients, intravenous ivuxolimab was delivered every 2 weeks at 0.01 to 10 mg/kg.

About this clone: Its antigen is undetermined.

Measured with immunoSEQ multiplex PCR; TCRdb has only the in-frame clones, and not every one. The sample records 65,000 to 100,000 clones, about nine tenths being singletons. The CDR3 totals 14 residues. V was pared by 4 bases and J by 4 bases, with 5 bases of the junction left unmatched. Per the germline V gene, CDR1 is GTSNPN and CDR2 is SVGIG (reference sequence). Study-level points and caveats: Clones of CD4+ and CD8+ blood T cells grew by week 6 at doses of 0.1 to 3.0 mg/kg.

The sequence derives from an adult with an advanced solid tumor such as melanoma, head and neck, liver or kidney cancer. This chain connects TRBV30 to TRBJ2-1; 9 bases map to TRBD1. The sequencing here drew on CD4+ or CD8+ T cells sorted from blood, taken in a trial of the OX40 agonist ivuxolimab. DNA for the CDR3: TGTGCCTGGACACCCGGGACAGGGTACAATGAGCAGTTCTTC. This encodes CAWTPGTGYNEQFF.